Below are 8 T cell receptor beta chains sequenced from a single sample in a study of blood T cell repertoires in COVID-19. Assay used: immunoSEQ multiplex PCR; TCRdb lists only in-frame clones, some missing. This sample yields approximately 180,000 clones, of which around 83% are seen a single time; around 15% belongs to the top ten. Input material: PBMCs or T cells enriched from blood (not recorded which). Receptors were obtained from a man aged 50 to 59 who had recovered from COVID-19.

J is TRBJ1-3 and V is TRBV5-1; 8 positions match TRBD1. Per the germline V gene, CDR1 is SGHRS and CDR2 is YFSETQ. Losses at the gene ends were 1 base for V and 2 bases for J; bases not matched to a gene: 5. CDR3 length: 16 residues. Here the CDR3 DNA reads TGCGCCAGCAGCTTGCCGGGACAGGTAGCTGGAAACACCATATATTTT. This codes for CASSLPGQVAGNTIYF. Combining the CDR3 with reference TRBV5-1 and TRBJ1-3 gives the whole variable domain KAGVTQTPRYLIKTRGQQVTLSCSPISGHRSVSWYQQTPGQGLQFLFEYFSETQRNKGNFPGRFSGRQFSNSRSEMNVSTLELGDSALYLCASSLPGQVAGNTIYFGEGSWLTVV.

The table lists this clone with many counts. This chain uses TRBV25-1 with TRBJ2-3; 7 bases fit TRBD2. The CDR3 has 16 residues. Trimming took 0 bases from V and 2 from J; bases not matched to a gene: 5. Germline V gives CDR1 MGHDK, CDR2 SYGVNS. CDR3 in DNA: TGTGCCAGCAGTGAATATCCTAGCGGCTACACAGATACGCAGTATTTT. It is translated as CASSEYPSGYTDTQYF.

J is TRBJ2-2 and V is TRBV18; D remains unclear. CDR1 is KGHSH and CDR2 is LQKENI in the germline V gene. The CDR3 loop spans 13 amino acids. Trimming removed 3 bases from V and 2 bases from J, with 4 bases in between. CDR3 in amino acids: CASSPLNTGELFF. CDR3 DNA sequence: TGTGCCAGCTCACCCCTTAACACCGGGGAGCTGTTTTTT.

The chain is built from TRBV24-1 and TRBJ2-3; D is possibly TRBD2 (6 bases). CDR3 length equals 15 residues. Trimming removed 3 bases from V and 2 bases from J, with 11 bases in between. The germline CDR1 and CDR2 sequences are KGHDR and SFDVKD. CDR3 residues: CATSDGLPPTDTQYF. CDR3 DNA: TGTGCCACCAGTGATGGACTACCCCCCACAGATACGCAGTATTTT.

The chain links TRBV2 to TRBJ2-5, with TRBD2 matching 12 bases. The CDR3 covers 14 residues. The germline gives CDR1 SNHLY, CDR2 FYNNEI. The J segment lost 7 bases and the V segment lost 5 bases, leaving 5 bases of the junction unmatched. The CDR3, as DNA: TGTGCCAGCAGTACCGGGACTAGCGGGTCGACCCAGTACTTC. It translates to CASSTGTSGSTQYF.

CDR3 amino acids: CASRLRGPYEQYF. The CDR3 nucleotides read TGTGCCAGCAGGCTAAGGGGCCCCTACGAGCAGTACTTC. The chain links TRBV6-5 to TRBJ2-7; D might be TRBD1 (5 bases). The germline gives CDR1 MNHEY, CDR2 SVGAGI. The CDR3 length is 13 residues. V was cut by 6 bases and J by 2 bases, with 11 bases left in between.

The J gene is TRBJ1-1, the V gene TRBV12-3 or TRBV12-4; D remains ambiguous. V was clipped by 2 bases and J by 1 base, with 5 bases between them. This CDR3 is 13 amino acids long. This CDR3 reads CASSLSPNTEAFF. In DNA, the CDR3 is TGTGCCAGCAGTTTAAGCCCGAACACTGAAGCTTTCTTT.

This rearrangement joins TRBV7-2 to TRBJ1-5; D gene ambiguous. Germline CDR1 and CDR2: SGHTA and FQGNSA. Trimming stripped 3 bases from V and 4 bases from J, with 7 bases between. The CDR3 runs 13 residues. CDR3 protein: CASSFYENQPQHF. The CDR3 DNA reads TGTGCCAGCAGCTTTTACGAGAATCAGCCCCAGCATTTT. The full variable domain, with the rest looked up from reference TRBV7-2 and TRBJ1-5, is GAGVSQSPSNKVTEKGKDVELRCDPISGHTALYWYRQSLGQGLEFLIYFQGNSAPDKSGLPSDRFSAERTGGSVSTLTIQRTQQEDSAVYLCASSFYENQPQHFGDGTRLSIL.